These T cell receptor beta chains were read from a single sample in a study of T cells expressing NK-cell markers. TCRdb reprocessed the 5' RACE reads; each CDR3 protein has one entry and no DNA is given. The table lists 300,000 to 500,000 distinct CDR3 sequences. The sample taken for sequencing was blood T cells: a sorted CD56 or NKG2C T cell subset, CD4+ or CD8+ T cells, or bulk PBMC T cells (not recorded which). These receptors all stem from a woman in her forties or fifties in good health. Each CDR3 is given with its conserved first and last residue.

v_gene,j_gene,CDR3aa
TRBV7-6,TRBJ2-6,CASSSVAGGSSGANVLTF
TRBV7-3,TRBJ2-1,CASSDRDSRSSYNEQFF
TRBV4-1,TRBJ1-3,CASSLDRGTGNTIYF
TRBV27,TRBJ2-1,CASSDYNEQFF
TRBV3-1,TRBJ2-5,CASSLVGLDDETQYF
TRBV7-9,TRBJ2-2,CASSYRVSGELFF
TRBV24-1,TRBJ2-3,CATSRNDRPTDTQYF
TRBV14,TRBJ2-1,CASSHRTEWLRDNEQFF
TRBV9,TRBJ2-7,CASSAAPGPRGDEQYF
TRBV7-6,TRBJ1-1,CASSPTIVSEAFF
TRBV4-1,TRBJ1-6,CASSHLTGTANSDSPLHF
TRBV4-1,TRBJ2-2,CASSQAQLETGELFF
TRBV29-1,TRBJ2-5,CSVEEGRTYQETQYF
TRBV7-3,TRBJ2-3,CASSRRGQNSDTQYF
TRBV7-9,TRBJ2-3,CASSLSTTDTQYF
TRBV6-2/TRBV6-3,TRBJ2-7,CASGGFSEQYF
TRBV27,TRBJ2-2,CASSLFGDFVVTGELFF
TRBV20-1,TRBJ2-3,CSASGSGTGKDTQYF
TRBV29-1,TRBJ1-1,CSALRVAETEAFF
TRBV20-1,TRBJ1-4,CSALDRRRTNEKLFF
TRBV20-1,TRBJ1-2,CSANGEAQVSYGYTF
TRBV9,TRBJ2-7,CASSVGRGMNEQYF
TRBV5-1,TRBJ2-5,CASRSSGETQYF
TRBV2,TRBJ1-3,CASSGGVHTIYF
TRBV12-3/TRBV12-4,TRBJ2-3,CASKKRFTDTQYF
TRBV9,TRBJ2-1,CASSGVGSPRSNEQFF
TRBV20-1,TRBJ2-1,CSADLAGRNNEQFF
TRBV20-1,TRBJ1-1,CSARVVRGKVNTEAFF
TRBV12-3/TRBV12-4,TRBJ2-1,CASRPQGTSYNEQFF
TRBV5-1,TRBJ1-1,CASSSLRGTYTEAFF
TRBV14,TRBJ2-3,CASSQDRQQYF
TRBV5-1,TRBJ1-2,CASSPGQGSYGYTF
TRBV11-2,TRBJ2-6,CASRGGGAGANVLTF
TRBV27,TRBJ1-1,CASNPASRGTEAFF
TRBV18,TRBJ2-2,CASSPPAVRSLFF
TRBV20-1,TRBJ2-1,CSASSDFVEYNEQFF
TRBV10-2,TRBJ1-5,CASKDTLSNQPQHF
TRBV24-1,TRBJ2-2,CATMRGNVGTGELFF
TRBV20-1,TRBJ2-1,CSAPSAGGEGSYNEQFF
TRBV5-1,TRBJ2-3,CASSLLRLAGVMDTQYF
TRBV12-3/TRBV12-4,TRBJ2-7,CASSPGQGDYF
TRBV9,TRBJ2-4,CASRRQGENIQYF
TRBV20-1,TRBJ2-2,CSARGTSGYSGELFF
TRBV9,TRBJ2-5,CASSAHPGLAGGPQETQYF
TRBV11-2,TRBJ2-1,CASSSSGRGGEQFF
TRBV5-1,TRBJ2-2,CASSLNLASNTGELFF
TRBV20-1,TRBJ2-1,CSAAPFGGSYNEQFF
TRBV12-3/TRBV12-4,TRBJ2-5,CASGSLAVVETQYF
TRBV5-1,TRBJ2-1,CASMAESLHNEQFF
TRBV6-6,TRBJ1-1,CASTVGRVMNTEAFF
TRBV19,TRBJ2-1,CASSIASGRILNEQFF